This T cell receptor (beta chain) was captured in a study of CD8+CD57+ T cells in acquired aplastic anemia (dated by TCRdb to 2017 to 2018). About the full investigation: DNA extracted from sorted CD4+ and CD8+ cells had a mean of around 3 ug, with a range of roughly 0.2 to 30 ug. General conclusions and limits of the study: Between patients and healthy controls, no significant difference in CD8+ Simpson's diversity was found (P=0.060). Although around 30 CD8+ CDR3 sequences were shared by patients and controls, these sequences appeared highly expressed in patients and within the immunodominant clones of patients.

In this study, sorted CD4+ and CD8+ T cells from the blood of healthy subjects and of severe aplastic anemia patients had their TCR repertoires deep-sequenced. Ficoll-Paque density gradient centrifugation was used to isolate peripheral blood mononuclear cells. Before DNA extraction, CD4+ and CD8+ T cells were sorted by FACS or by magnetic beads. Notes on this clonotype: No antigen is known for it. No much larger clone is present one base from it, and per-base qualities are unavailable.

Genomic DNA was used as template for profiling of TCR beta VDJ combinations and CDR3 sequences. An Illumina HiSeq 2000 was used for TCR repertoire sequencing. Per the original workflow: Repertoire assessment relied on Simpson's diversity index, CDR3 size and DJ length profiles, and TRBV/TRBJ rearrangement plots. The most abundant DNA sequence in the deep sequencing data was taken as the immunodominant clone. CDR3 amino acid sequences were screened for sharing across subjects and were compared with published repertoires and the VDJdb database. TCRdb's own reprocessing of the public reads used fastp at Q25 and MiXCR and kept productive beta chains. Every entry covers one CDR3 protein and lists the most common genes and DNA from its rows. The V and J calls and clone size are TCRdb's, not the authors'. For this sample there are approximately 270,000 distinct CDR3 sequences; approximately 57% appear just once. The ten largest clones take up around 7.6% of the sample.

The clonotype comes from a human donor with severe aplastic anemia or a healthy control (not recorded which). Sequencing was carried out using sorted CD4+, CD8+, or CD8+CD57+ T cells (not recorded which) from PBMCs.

The CDR3 region has the sequence CASSFLGQGSSPLHF. The DNA reads as follows: TGTGCCAGCAGCTTCTTAGGACAGGGAAGTTCACCCCTCCACTTT. Recombination joined TRBV7-2 with TRBJ1-6, with 8 bases in between that match TRBD1. Including cysteine and phenylalanine, the CDR3 has 15 amino acids. CDR3 DNA only is kept here, 45 bases in frame from base 1. V is pruned by 3 bases and J by 9 bases, leaving 7 bases of the junction without a gene match. As encoded in the germline V gene, CDR1 is SGHTA while CDR2 is FQGNSA.